Each of the 17 T cell receptor beta chains below was sequenced from the same sample in a study of T cells in Graves' hyperthyroidism and ophthalmopathy. Amplification targeted TCR beta CDR3 regions from RNA transcripts. Carried out on the TCR CDR3, a first-round RT-PCR used the HTBI primer set. One entry per CDR3 protein, called by TCRdb with MiXCR from the multiplex PCR reads. Here the sample spans approximately 400,000 distinct CDR3 sequences, approximately 25% being singletons. Sequences were obtained from blood. The receptors were gathered from a man between 45 and 60 years old with Graves' hyperthyroidism.

The V call is TRBV3-1, the J call TRBJ1-1, with D perhaps matching TRBD1 (5 bases). The CDR3 sequence is 12 residues long. Trimming pared 11 bases from V and 6 bases from J, leaving 16 bases between. Germline V gene sequence: CDR1 LGHDT, CDR2 YNNKEL (reference sequence). The DNA of the CDR3 is TGTGCCTCGACTGGGGGGGGTGCTGAAGCTTTCTTT. Its protein is CASTGGGAEAFF.

This clonotype was counted once. It may be a read error: a sequence one base away is much more abundant. The chain uses TRBV7-9 and TRBJ2-7; 7 positions agree with TRBD2. CDR3 length: 13 residues. Germline V CDR1 and CDR2: SEHNR, FQNEAQ (reference sequence). The CDR3 DNA follows: TGTGACAGCAGCTTAGAATGGGGGGGCGAGCAGTACTTC. Protein sequence: CDSSLEWGGEQYF. The full variable domain, completed using reference TRBV7-9 and TRBJ2-7, is DTGVSQNPRHKITKRGQNVTFRCDPISEHNRLYWYRQTLGQGPEFLTYFQNEAQLEKSRLLSDRFSAERPKGSFSTLEIQRTEQGDSAMYLCDSSLEWGGEQYFGPGTRLTVT.

A few counts support this clonotype. The J gene is TRBJ1-1, the V gene TRBV12-3 or TRBV12-4, with D possibly TRBD1 on 6 matching bases. Trimming stripped 6 bases from V and 1 base from J, with 12 bases between. There are 14 residues in the CDR3. The CDR3 nucleotides are TGTGCCAGCAGCCAAGGGGGGGCGAACACTGAAGCTTTCTTT. It translates to CASSQGGANTEAFF.

This clonotype was counted ten times or more. The chain has TRBV7-3 and TRBJ2-5; D is uncertain. The V end was cut by 4 bases, the J end by 1 base, with 7 bases between. Germline assignment: CDR1 SGHTA and CDR2 FQGTGA. The CDR3 is made up of 13 amino acids. The CDR3 spells CASSSRPQETQYF. In DNA form, the CDR3 reads TGTGCCAGCAGCTCCCGACCCCAAGAGACCCAGTACTTC.

V gene TRBV3-1 combines with J gene TRBJ1-2; tentative D call: TRBD1 (5 bases). The V gene lost 4 bases and the J gene lost 2 bases, with 23 bases spanning the gap. Germline V gene data show CDR1 as LGHDT and CDR2 as YNNKEL (reference sequence). There are 18 residues in the CDR3. The CDR3 reads CASSPRDPGLRENYGYTF. CDR3 nucleotides: TGTGCCAGCAGCCCGCGGGACCCAGGGCTGCGGGAAAACTATGGCTACACCTTC.

The table lists this clonotype with many counts. The CDR3 reads CASSGEGRSSYEQYF. The CDR3 nucleotides are TGTGCCAGCAGCGGGGAGGGCCGGAGCTCCTACGAGCAGTACTTC. This chain uses TRBV7-8 with TRBJ2-7, with 7 bases matching TRBD2. The CDR3 is 15 residues long. Germline trimming cut 5 bases from V and 0 bases from J; bases unmatched to any gene: 7. Germline V gene data show CDR1 as SGHVS and CDR2 as FQNEAQ.

Concerning this clonotype itself: A much larger clone sits a single nucleotide away, making a read error possible. J is TRBJ2-1 and V is TRBV3-1; 8 bases map to TRBD1. The germline CDR1 and CDR2 sequences are LGHDT and YNNKEL (reference sequence). The length of the CDR3 is 13 residues. Here the CDR3 DNA reads TGTGCCAACAGCATACAGGGGGGTAATGAGCAGTTCTTC. It is translated as CANSIQGGNEQFF.

This clonotype was counted ten times or more. The chain joins TRBV28 to TRBJ2-7, with D possibly TRBD1 on 6 matching bases. Germline CDR1 MDHEN, CDR2 SYDVKM. The V and J ends lost 6 bases and 3 bases respectively, with 15 bases between them. The CDR3 has 14 amino acids. The CDR3 region has the DNA TGTGCCAGCAGGAGGAGGCAGGGGAGCTACGAGCAGTACTTC. Translated: CASRRRQGSYEQYF.

The chain carries TRBV6-5 and TRBJ2-7, with 13 bases lining up with TRBD2. CDR1 and CDR2 from the germline V gene are MNHEY and SVGAGI. The CDR3 sequence is 17 residues long. Losses at the gene ends were 0 bases for V and 5 bases for J; bases not matched to a gene: 7. The CDR3 DNA sequence: TGTGCCAGCAGTTACTCTAGGACTAGCGGGAGCGTGGACGAGCAGTACTTC. Amino acid sequence: CASSYSRTSGSVDEQYF.

This clonotype has more than one count but fewer than ten. The chain has TRBV11-2 and TRBJ2-7; 7 bases fit TRBD1. Germline lookup yields CDR1 SGHAT and CDR2 FQNNGV. V shed 1 base and J 6 bases; nucleotides not matched to a gene: 15. The CDR3 has 17 residues. CDR3 coding DNA: TGTGCCAGCAGCTTAGTCCCACAGGGGACCTATCACGGCGAGCAGTACTTC. This gives the protein CASSLVPQGTYHGEQYF.

The chain has TRBV3-1 and TRBJ1-4; TRBD1 matches at 7 bases. This CDR3 has 15 amino acids. Trimming removed 1 base from V and 9 bases from J; junction bases left unmatched: 8. The germline V gene encodes CDR1 LGHDT and CDR2 YNNKEL (reference sequence). The CDR3 nucleotides read TGTGCCAGCAGCCAAGGACAGGGATGGGGAAAAAAACTGTTTTTT. Residues: CASSQGQGWGKKLFF. The full variable domain, with the rest looked up from reference TRBV3-1 and TRBJ1-4, is DTAVSQTPKYLVTQMGNDKSIKCEQNLGHDTMYWYKQDSKKFLKIMFSYNNKELIINETVPNRFSPKSPDKAHLNLHINSLELGDSAVYFCASSQGQGWGKKLFFGSGTQLSVL.

The sample holds many counts of this clonotype. V and J are TRBV3-1 and TRBJ2-7; D gene uncertain. CDR1 is LGHDT, CDR2 YNNKEL, per germline (reference sequence). The V end lost 4 bases, the J end lost 1 base, and 8 bases lay between the germline ends. The CDR3 contains 13 residues. The CDR3 here is CASSPTISYEQYF. In DNA, the CDR3 is TGTGCCAGCAGCCCGACGATATCCTACGAGCAGTACTTC.

V and J are TRBV19 and TRBJ2-7, with TRBD1 matching 8 bases. This CDR3 spans 14 amino acids. CDR1 and CDR2 (germline): LNHDA, SQIVND (reference sequence). V dropped 7 bases and J dropped 2; count of bases not matched to a gene: 7. The CDR3 protein is CASNPGTGAYEQYF. In DNA, the CDR3 is TGTGCCAGTAATCCCGGGACAGGTGCCTACGAGCAGTACTTC.

This chain uses TRBV6-5 with TRBJ1-5; D remains ambiguous. V was trimmed by 0 bases and J by 0 bases, leaving 6 bases between them. Germline V CDR1 and CDR2: MNHEY, SVGAGI. The CDR3 covers 15 residues. The CDR3 DNA reads as TGTGCCAGCAGTTACTCGAAAGATAGCAATCAGCCCCAGCATTTT. Protein sequence: CASSYSKDSNQPQHF.

The chain combines TRBV20-1 with TRBJ2-2; TRBD2 might be the D (5 bases). The CDR3 contains 15 residues. V lost 0 bases to trimming and J lost 4 bases, with 12 bases between them. The germline CDR1 and CDR2 sequences are DFQATT and SNEGSKA (reference sequence). The DNA for the CDR3 is TGCAGTGCTAGAGACGGTAGCGCCTTCACCGGGGAGCTGTTTTTT. It yields the protein CSARDGSAFTGELFF.

CDR3 nucleotide sequence: TGTGCCAGCAGCCCCCTTGGGGGAATCTACAATGAGCAGTTCTTC. Its translation: CASSPLGGIYNEQFF. The chain recombines TRBV12-3 or TRBV12-4 with TRBJ2-1, with D perhaps given as TRBD1 or TRBD2 (5 bases each). Trimming cost V 6 bases and J 3 bases, with 15 bases left between them. There are 15 residues in the CDR3.

This clonotype has more than one count but fewer than ten. The chain uses TRBV6-2 or TRBV6-3 and TRBJ2-3; D may be TRBD1 or TRBD2 (6 bases each). Trimming stripped 0 bases from V and 5 bases from J, with 12 bases between. This CDR3 has 15 residues. Germline CDR1 is MNHEY and CDR2 is SVGEGT. The CDR3 nucleotides read TGTGCCAGCAGTTACTCGAGGGGGGACATAGATACGCAGTATTTT. It translates to CASSYSRGDIDTQYF.